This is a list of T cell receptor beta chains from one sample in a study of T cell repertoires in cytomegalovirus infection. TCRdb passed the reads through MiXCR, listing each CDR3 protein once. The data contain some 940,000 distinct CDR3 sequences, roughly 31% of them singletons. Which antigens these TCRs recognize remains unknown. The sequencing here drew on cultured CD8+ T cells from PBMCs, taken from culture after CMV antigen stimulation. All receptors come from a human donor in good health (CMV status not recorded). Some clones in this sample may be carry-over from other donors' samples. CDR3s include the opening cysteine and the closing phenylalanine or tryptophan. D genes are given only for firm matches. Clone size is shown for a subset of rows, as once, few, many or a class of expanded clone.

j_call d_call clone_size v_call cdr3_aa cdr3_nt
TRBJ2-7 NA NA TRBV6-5 CASSNPWDKGYEQYF TGTGCCAGCAGTAACCCCTGGGACAAGGGATACGAGCAGTACTTC
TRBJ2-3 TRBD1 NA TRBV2 CANRDRDFRTDTQYF TGTGCCAACCGGGACAGGGACTTTCGCACAGATACGCAGTATTTT
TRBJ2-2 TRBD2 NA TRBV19 CASTTGGATGELFF TGTGCCAGTACGACCGGGGGGGCCACCGGGGAGCTGTTTTTT
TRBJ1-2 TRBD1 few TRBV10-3 CAISSTGVDGYTF TGTGCCATCAGTTCTACAGGGGTAGATGGCTACACCTTC
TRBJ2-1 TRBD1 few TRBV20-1 CSLRGGPYNEQFF TGCAGTCTTAGAGGGGGCCCCTACAATGAGCAGTTCTTC
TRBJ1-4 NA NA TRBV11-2 CASSPESGTAGGKLFF TGTGCCAGCAGCCCGGAGTCGGGGACCGCGGGTGGAAAACTGTTTTTT
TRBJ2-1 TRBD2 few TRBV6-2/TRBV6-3 CASSSTSGGVSYNEQFF TGTGCCAGCAGTTCGACTAGCGGGGGGGTATCTTACAATGAGCAGTTCTTC
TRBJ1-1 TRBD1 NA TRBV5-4 CASSLYRGGEAFF TGTGCCAGCAGCTTGTACAGGGGGGGTGAAGCTTTCTTT
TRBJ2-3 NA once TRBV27 CASAGAGSAADTQYF TGTGCCAGCGCCGGCGCAGGGAGCGCGGCAGATACGCAGTATTTT
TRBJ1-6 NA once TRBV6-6 CASRVAAQNNSPLHF TGTGCCAGCAGGGTGGCAGCGCAGAATAATTCACCCCTCCACTTT
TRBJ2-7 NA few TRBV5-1 CASSLLTGQTYEQYF TGCGCCAGCAGCCTTTTAACAGGACAGACCTACGAGCAGTACTTC
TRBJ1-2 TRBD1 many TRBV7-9 CASSSGIAGQEGYTF TGTGCCAGCAGCTCGGGAATAGCCGGACAGGAAGGCTACACCTTC
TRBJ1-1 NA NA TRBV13 CASSLKQANTEAFF TGTGCCAGCAGCTTAAAACAGGCGAACACTGAAGCTTTCTTT
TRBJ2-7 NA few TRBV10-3 CAITPDPASSFEQYF TGTGCCATCACCCCCGACCCCGCCTCGAGCTTCGAGCAGTACTTC
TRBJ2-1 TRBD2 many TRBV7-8 CASSAYSGGYNEQFF TGTGCCAGCAGCGCCTATAGCGGGGGCTACAATGAGCAGTTCTTC
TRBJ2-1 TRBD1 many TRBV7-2 CASSQRRDSSYNEQFF TGTGCCAGCAGTCAGCGTCGGGACAGCTCCTACAATGAGCAGTTCTTC
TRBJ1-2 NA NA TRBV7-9 CASSLAGRQGLYGYTF TGTGCCAGCAGCTTAGCGGGACGGCAGGGCCTCTATGGCTACACCTTC
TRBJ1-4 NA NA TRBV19 CASSASWGTNEKLFF TGTGCCAGTAGTGCCTCGTGGGGGACTAATGAAAAACTGTTTTTT
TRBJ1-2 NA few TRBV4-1 CASSQNREGHYGYTF TGCGCCAGCAGCCAGAACAGGGAGGGCCACTATGGCTACACCTTC
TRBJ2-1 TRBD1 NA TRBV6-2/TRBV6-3 CASSYDIGTGGDEQFF TGTGCCAGCAGTTACGACATCGGGACAGGGGGCGATGAGCAGTTCTTC
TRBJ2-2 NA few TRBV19 CASSIAGIGELFF TGTGCCAGTAGTATTGCGGGGATCGGGGAGCTGTTTTTT
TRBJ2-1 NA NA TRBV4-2 CASSQPGPGGVTGHEQFF TGTGCCAGCAGCCAACCCGGCCCAGGCGGGGTCACCGGCCATGAGCAGTTCTTC
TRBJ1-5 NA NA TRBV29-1 CSVEEGDNQPQHF TGCAGCGTTGAAGAGGGGGACAATCAGCCCCAGCATTTT
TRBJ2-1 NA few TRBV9 CASSVDKGDEQFF TGTGCCAGCAGCGTAGATAAGGGGGATGAGCAGTTCTTC
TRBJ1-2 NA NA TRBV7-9 CASSLGAGHGYTF TGTGCCAGCAGCTTAGGAGCGGGCCATGGCTACACCTTC
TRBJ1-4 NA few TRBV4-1 CASSQEPFTGAGNEKLFF TGCGCCAGCAGCCAAGAACCTTTTACAGGTGCCGGTAATGAAAAACTGTTTTTT
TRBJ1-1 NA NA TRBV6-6 CASIREGNTEAFF TGTGCCAGCATCAGGGAAGGGAACACTGAAGCTTTCTTT
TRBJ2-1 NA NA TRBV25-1 CASSERHNEQFF TGTGCCAGCAGTGAGAGACACAATGAGCAGTTCTTC
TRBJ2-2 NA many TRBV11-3 CASSFGGGYTGELFF TGTGCCAGCAGCTTTGGAGGCGGTTACACCGGGGAGCTGTTTTTT
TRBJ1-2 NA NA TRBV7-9 CASSHRENYGYTF TGTGCCAGCAGCCACAGGGAGAACTATGGCTACACCTTC
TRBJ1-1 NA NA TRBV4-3 CASSQTWAAERMNTEAFF TGCGCCAGCAGCCAGACCTGGGCGGCAGAGAGAATGAACACTGAAGCTTTCTTT
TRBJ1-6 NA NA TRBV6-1 CASSEAQAIILGSYNSPLHF TGTGCCAGCAGTGAAGCCCAGGCAATTATTTTGGGCTCCTATAATTCACCCCTCCACTTT